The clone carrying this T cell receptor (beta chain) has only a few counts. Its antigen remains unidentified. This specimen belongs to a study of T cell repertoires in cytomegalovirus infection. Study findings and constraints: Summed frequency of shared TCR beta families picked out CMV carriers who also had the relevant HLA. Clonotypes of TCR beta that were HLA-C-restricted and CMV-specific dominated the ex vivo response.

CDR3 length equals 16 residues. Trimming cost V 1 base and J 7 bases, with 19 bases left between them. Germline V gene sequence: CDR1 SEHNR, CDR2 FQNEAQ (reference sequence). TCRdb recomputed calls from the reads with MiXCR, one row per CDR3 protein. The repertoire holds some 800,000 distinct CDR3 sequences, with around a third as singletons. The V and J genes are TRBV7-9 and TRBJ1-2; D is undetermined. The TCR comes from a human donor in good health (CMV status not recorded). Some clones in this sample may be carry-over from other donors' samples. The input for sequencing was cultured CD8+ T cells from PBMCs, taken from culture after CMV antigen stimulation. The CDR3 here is CASSLERTVSRIGYTF. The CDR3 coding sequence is TGTGCCAGCAGCTTAGAGCGTACAGTGAGTCGAATTGGCTACACCTTC.